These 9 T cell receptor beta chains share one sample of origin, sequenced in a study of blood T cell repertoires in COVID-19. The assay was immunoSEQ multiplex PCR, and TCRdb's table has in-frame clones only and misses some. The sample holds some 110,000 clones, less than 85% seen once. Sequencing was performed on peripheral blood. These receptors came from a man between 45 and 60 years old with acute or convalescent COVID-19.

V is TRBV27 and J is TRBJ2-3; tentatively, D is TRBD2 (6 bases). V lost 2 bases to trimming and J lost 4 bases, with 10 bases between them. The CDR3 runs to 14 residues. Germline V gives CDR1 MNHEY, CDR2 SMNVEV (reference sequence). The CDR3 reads CASSLIGEADTQYF. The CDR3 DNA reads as TGTGCCAGCAGTTTAATAGGGGAGGCAGATACGCAGTATTTT.

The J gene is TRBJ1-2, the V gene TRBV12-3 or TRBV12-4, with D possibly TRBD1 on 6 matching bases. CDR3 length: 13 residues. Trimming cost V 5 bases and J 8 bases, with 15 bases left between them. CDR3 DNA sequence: TGTGCCAGCAGTCTCGACACAGGGTCAGGCTACACCTTC. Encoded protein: CASSLDTGSGYTF.

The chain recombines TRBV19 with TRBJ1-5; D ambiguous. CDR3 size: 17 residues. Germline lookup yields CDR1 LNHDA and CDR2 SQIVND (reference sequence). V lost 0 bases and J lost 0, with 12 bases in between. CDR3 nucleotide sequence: TGTGCCAGTAGTATAGACCCTTTCAGAAATAGCAATCAGCCCCAGCATTTT. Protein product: CASSIDPFRNSNQPQHF.

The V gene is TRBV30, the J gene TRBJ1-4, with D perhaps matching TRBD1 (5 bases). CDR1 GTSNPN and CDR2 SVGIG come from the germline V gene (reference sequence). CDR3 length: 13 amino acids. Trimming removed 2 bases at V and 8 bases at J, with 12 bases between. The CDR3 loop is CAWSSRVGEKLFF. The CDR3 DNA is TGTGCCTGGAGTAGCAGGGTCGGAGAAAAACTGTTTTTT.

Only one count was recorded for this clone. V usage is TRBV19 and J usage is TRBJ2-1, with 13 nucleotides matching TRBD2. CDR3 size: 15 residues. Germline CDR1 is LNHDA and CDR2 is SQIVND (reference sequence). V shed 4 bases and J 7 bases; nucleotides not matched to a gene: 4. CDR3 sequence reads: CASSTRTSGSNEQFF. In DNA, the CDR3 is TGTGCCAGTAGTACCCGGACTAGCGGGAGTAATGAGCAGTTCTTC.

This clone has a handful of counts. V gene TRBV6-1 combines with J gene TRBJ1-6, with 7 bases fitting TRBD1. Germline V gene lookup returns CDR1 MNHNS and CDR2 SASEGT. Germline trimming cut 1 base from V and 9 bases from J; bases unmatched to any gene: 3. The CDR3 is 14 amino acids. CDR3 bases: TGTGCCAGCAGTGAAGAGGGGGACAGTTCACCCCTCCACTTT. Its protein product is CASSEEGDSSPLHF.

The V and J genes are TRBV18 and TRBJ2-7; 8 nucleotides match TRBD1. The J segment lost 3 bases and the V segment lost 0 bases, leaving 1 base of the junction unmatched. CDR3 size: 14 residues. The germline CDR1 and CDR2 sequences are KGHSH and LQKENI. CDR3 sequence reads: CASSPPTGGYEQYF. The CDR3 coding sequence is TGTGCCAGCTCACCACCCACAGGGGGCTACGAGCAGTACTTC. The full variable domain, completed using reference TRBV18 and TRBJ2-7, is NAGVMQNPRHLVRRRGQEARLRCSPMKGHSHVYWYRQLPEEGLKFMVYLQKENIIDESGMPKERFSAEFPKEGPSILRIQQVVRGDSAAYFCASSPPTGGYEQYFGPGTRLTVT.

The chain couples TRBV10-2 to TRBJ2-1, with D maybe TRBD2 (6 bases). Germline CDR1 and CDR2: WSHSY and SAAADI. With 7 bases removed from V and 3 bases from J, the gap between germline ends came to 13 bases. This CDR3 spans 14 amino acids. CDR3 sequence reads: CASITSLNYNEQFF. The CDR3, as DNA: TGCGCCAGCATTACTAGCCTAAACTACAATGAGCAGTTCTTC.

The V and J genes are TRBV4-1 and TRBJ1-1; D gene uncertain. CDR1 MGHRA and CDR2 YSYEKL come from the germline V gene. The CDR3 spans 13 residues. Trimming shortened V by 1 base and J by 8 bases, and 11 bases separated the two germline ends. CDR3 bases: TGCGCCAGCAGCCAAGGAGGGAGGGCCGAAGCTTTCTTT. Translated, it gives CASSQGGRAEAFF.